One sample yielded the 25 T cell receptor beta chains listed below, sequenced in a study of OX40 agonist ivuxolimab in advanced cancers. Here immunoSEQ multiplex PCR was the method, and the copy in TCRdb shows in-frame clones only, minus some. Of 45,000 to 50,000 clones in the sample, roughly 90% are singletons; the top ten hold 12%. The sequencing here drew on CD4+ or CD8+ T cells sorted from blood, taken in a trial of the OX40 agonist ivuxolimab. Source of these receptors: an adult with an advanced solid tumor such as melanoma, head and neck, liver or kidney cancer.

V and J are TRBV9 and TRBJ2-7; 7 bases align to TRBD1. CDR1 and CDR2 (germline): SGDLS, YYNGEE. V lost 3 bases to trimming and J lost 3 bases; unmatched junction nucleotides: 3. The CDR3 length is 13 residues. The CDR3 sequence is CASSGDSGYEQYF. The CDR3 nucleotides are TGTGCCAGCAGCGGGGACAGTGGCTACGAGCAGTACTTC.

Remarks on this clone: The junction differs from germline at one of its ends, possibly a read error. Different DNA sequences within this sample yield the same CDR3. The chain combines TRBV5-1 with TRBJ2-7; the D gene could be TRBD1 or TRBD2 (5 bases each). The CDR3 covers 16 residues. Germline loops: CDR1 SGHRS, CDR2 YFSETQ. The CDR3 DNA reads TGTGCCAGCAGACCTGGGACGAACAGAGACCCGGGTGAGCAGTACTTC. Amino acid sequence: CASRPGTNRDPGEQYF.

This clone appeared once. This sequence joins TRBV6-5 and TRBJ2-3, with a tentative D call TRBD1 (6 bases). This CDR3 is 15 amino acids long. Trimming shortened V by 0 bases and J by 2 bases, and 9 bases separated the two germline ends. CDR1 is MNHEY and CDR2 is SVGAGI in the germline V gene. The CDR3 loop is CASSYSWGPTDTQYF. CDR3 nucleotide sequence: TGTGCCAGCAGTTACTCGTGGGGGCCCACAGATACGCAGTATTTT.

V usage is TRBV30 and J usage is TRBJ1-1; D ambiguous. From germline, CDR1 is GTSNPN and CDR2 SVGIG (reference sequence). The CDR3 covers 13 residues. V dropped 0 bases and J dropped 2 bases, with 7 bases sitting between them. The CDR3 region has the DNA TGTGCCTGGAGTGTGGGGTACAACACTGAAGCTTTCTTT. Protein: CAWSVGYNTEAFF.

The gene calls are TRBV5-4 and TRBJ2-7; D perhaps matches TRBD1 (5 bases). Deletions cut 0 bases from V and 5 bases from J, with 9 bases between. The CDR3 consists of 13 residues. Germline values: CDR1 SGHNT, CDR2 YYREEE (reference sequence). CDR3 nucleotides: TGTGCCAGCAGCTTGGGAGCAGGGAACGAGCAGTACTTC. It translates to CASSLGAGNEQYF.

This chain uses TRBV7-2 with TRBJ2-1; D unresolved. This CDR3 is 15 amino acids long. Germline CDR1 and CDR2: SGHTA and FQGNSA. The germline V and J ends were trimmed by 4 bases and 0 bases, with 10 bases remaining between them. In DNA, the CDR3 is TGTGCCAGCAGCTCGGACGCCAGCTCCTACAATGAGCAGTTCTTC. Its translation is CASSSDASSYNEQFF.

The gene calls are TRBV7-9 and TRBJ1-4; possibly TRBD1 for D (5 bases). This CDR3 has 16 residues. Germline CDR1 SEHNR, CDR2 FQNEAQ (reference sequence). Between the trimmed V and J ends, which lost 7 bases and 4 bases, there was a span of 19 bases. As DNA, the CDR3 is TGTGCCAGCACCCTTTTCCCGGGGGTGATTAATGAAAAACTGTTTTTT. Its translation is CASTLFPGVINEKLFF.

The chain has TRBV6-5 and TRBJ1-5; possibly TRBD1 for D (6 bases). CDR1 and CDR2 from the germline V gene are MNHEY and SVGAGI. Trimming stripped 4 bases from V and 3 bases from J, with 16 bases between. CDR3 length: 16 residues. CDR3 in DNA: TGTGCCAGCAGTTTCAGCTATACAGGGAACAATCAGCCCCAGCATTTT. Encoded protein: CASSFSYTGNNQPQHF.

The V and J genes are TRBV7-2 and TRBJ1-5; 7 nucleotides match TRBD1. V shed 6 bases, J shed 1 base, and the junction held 6 bases outside the gene matches. From germline, CDR1 is SGHTA and CDR2 FQGNSA. The CDR3 totals 15 residues. The CDR3, as DNA: TGTGCCAGCAGTTATACAGGGGCGAGCAATCAGCCCCAGCATTTT. Encoded protein: CASSYTGASNQPQHF. Filled out from reference TRBV7-2 and TRBJ1-5, the complete variable domain reads GAGVSQSPSNKVTEKGKDVELRCDPISGHTALYWYRQSLGQGLEFLIYFQGNSAPDKSGLPSDRFSAERTGGSVSTLTIQRTQQEDSAVYLCASSYTGASNQPQHFGDGTRLSIL.

The chain is built from TRBV10-3 and TRBJ2-7, with 10 bases identical to TRBD2. CDR3 length: 14 residues. The germline CDR1 and CDR2 sequences are ENHRY and SYGVKD. Losses at the gene ends were 4 bases for V and 5 bases for J; bases not matched to a gene: 5. The CDR3 sequence: CAISGASGSDEQYF. CDR3 bases: TGTGCCATCAGTGGCGCTAGCGGGAGTGACGAGCAGTACTTC.

The rearrangement joins TRBV6-5 to TRBJ2-1, with 13 bases fitting TRBD2. The junction had 4 bases not matched to a gene; V was cut back by 5 bases and J by 6 bases. Germline assignment: CDR1 MNHEY and CDR2 SVGAGI. The CDR3 is 15 amino acids. CDR3 DNA sequence: TGTGCCAGCAGTCTCCGGACTAGCGGGGGCAATGAGCAGTTCTTC. It specifies CASSLRTSGGNEQFF.

The chain employs TRBV7-6 and TRBJ1-5; D is undetermined. The CDR3 is 18 amino acids. Germline CDR1 is SGHVS and CDR2 is FNYEAQ. Trimming left V 5 bases short and J 2 bases short, with 22 bases between. The CDR3 sequence is CASSPGPGGSTRNQPQHF. CDR3 DNA sequence: TGTGCCAGCAGCCCAGGACCTGGAGGGTCAACTCGCAATCAGCCCCAGCATTTT.

The CDR3 DNA reads TGTGCCAGCAGTTACTCTAGGACACGATACAATGAGCAGTTCTTC. Encoded protein: CASSYSRTRYNEQFF. The rearrangement uses TRBV6-6 and TRBJ2-1; a weak D match, TRBD1 (5 bases). The CDR3 consists of 15 residues. The germline V gene encodes CDR1 MNHNY and CDR2 SVGAGI (reference sequence). V was pared by 0 bases and J by 4 bases, with 10 bases between.

This rearrangement joins TRBV11-2 to TRBJ2-5; maybe TRBD2 (5 bases). V lost 0 bases and J lost 5, with 10 bases in between. Germline CDR1 reads SGHAT; CDR2 reads FQNNGV. The CDR3 is 14 amino acids. CDR3 protein: CASSLERRRETQYF. The CDR3 DNA is TGTGCCAGCAGCTTAGAACGGCGGAGGGAGACCCAGTACTTC.

With respect to this clone: Other nucleotide sequences from this sample produce the same CDR3. The gene calls are TRBV5-6 and TRBJ1-5; no firm D call. V gave up 0 bases and J gave up 7 bases, with 5 bases separating them. This CDR3 is 12 amino acids long. The germline gives CDR1 SGHDT, CDR2 YYEEEE. The CDR3, as DNA: TGTGCCAGCAGCTTGGCGGACCAGCCCCAGCATTTT. Protein: CASSLADQPQHF.

This clone is a singleton in its sample. The gene calls are TRBV23-1 and TRBJ1-2; 7 positions agree with TRBD1. TRBV23-1 falls under the ORF class, with uncertain function. The ends lost 3 bases at V and 0 bases at J; junction bases unmatched: 7. The CDR3 totals 16 residues. CDR3 protein: CASSQDDREANYGYTF. In DNA form, the CDR3 reads TGCGCCAGCAGTCAGGACGACAGGGAGGCTAACTATGGCTACACCTTC.

The J gene is TRBJ2-7, the V gene TRBV6-5; D not certain. This CDR3 is built from 13 residues. The ends were cut back, 6 bases at V and 0 bases at J, with 9 bases in the middle. The germline CDR1 and CDR2 sequences are MNHEY and SVGAGI. The CDR3: CASSRPLSYEQYF. The CDR3 DNA sequence: TGTGCCAGCAGCCGCCCCCTCTCCTACGAGCAGTACTTC.

This chain joins TRBV11-2 and TRBJ1-5; 7 bases match TRBD1. This CDR3 has 19 amino acids. V was clipped by 2 bases and J by 1 base; unmatched bases: 14. Per the germline V gene, CDR1 is SGHAT and CDR2 is FQNNGV. In nucleotides, the CDR3 is TGTGCCAGCAGCTTACCCCTCAACTCGACAGGGAACAGCAATCAGCCCCAGCATTTT. This gives the protein CASSLPLNSTGNSNQPQHF.

This clone turned up a few times. The chain joins TRBV6-5 to TRBJ2-7; no clear D gene. V shed 2 bases and J shed 1 base, with 6 bases lying between them. The CDR3 sequence is 13 residues long. Looked up from germline, CDR1 is MNHEY and CDR2 is SVGAGI. In DNA, the CDR3 is TGTGCCAGCAGTTACGGGCAGTCCTACGAGCAGTACTTC. Translated, it gives CASSYGQSYEQYF.

This chain joins TRBV9 and TRBJ1-3, with no clear D. The germline gives CDR1 SGDLS, CDR2 YYNGEE. The CDR3 covers 15 residues. Trimming removed 0 bases from V and 0 bases from J, with 7 bases in between. The CDR3 is CASSVEAGSGNTIYF. The CDR3 DNA reads TGTGCCAGCAGCGTAGAGGCGGGCTCTGGAAACACCATATATTTT.

The V call is TRBV6-5, the J call TRBJ1-6; D is possibly TRBD1 (5 bases). From germline, CDR1 is MNHEY and CDR2 SVGAGI. This CDR3 has 14 residues. Deletions cut 9 bases from V and 0 bases from J, with 9 bases between. This CDR3 is CASQGSSYNSPLHF. The DNA for the CDR3 is TGTGCCAGTCAGGGTAGCTCCTATAATTCACCCCTCCACTTT.

The chain couples TRBV9 to TRBJ2-7; D gene ambiguous. The CDR3 runs to 13 residues. The germline V gene has CDR1 SGDLS and CDR2 YYNGEE. Trimming shortened V by 4 bases and J by 6 bases, and 14 bases separated the two germline ends. The DNA for the CDR3 is TGTGCCAGCAGCTCTAGGGTGAACGGCGAGCAGTACTTC. It codes for CASSSRVNGEQYF.

The chain links TRBV11-3 to TRBJ2-5, with 9 positions matching TRBD1. CDR1 and CDR2 from the germline V gene are SGHNT and YENEEA. Germline trimming cut 5 bases from V and 5 bases from J; bases unmatched to any gene: 9. The CDR3 has 15 amino acids. The CDR3: CASSLIQGAVETQYF. The DNA for the CDR3 is TGTGCCAGCAGCCTAATACAGGGGGCGGTGGAGACCCAGTACTTC.

The CDR3 sequence is CASSYGEGSYEQYF. The CDR3 DNA is TGTGCCAGCAGTTACGGAGAGGGCTCCTACGAGCAGTACTTC. The chain employs TRBV6-5 and TRBJ2-7; D perhaps matches TRBD2 (5 bases). Germline V gives CDR1 MNHEY, CDR2 SVGAGI. This CDR3 spans 14 amino acids. The V gene lost 2 bases and the J gene lost 0 bases, with 8 bases spanning the gap.

The rearrangement links TRBV11-2 to TRBJ2-3; D possibly corresponds to TRBD2 (5 bases). V was shortened by 1 base and J by 4 bases, with 15 bases between the two germline ends. Germline-derived CDR1 and CDR2 are SGHAT and FQNNGV. The CDR3 has 16 residues. The CDR3 loop reads CASSLGPGNSADTQYF. CDR3 bases: TGTGCCAGCAGCTTAGGGCCGGGAAACAGCGCAGATACGCAGTATTTT.